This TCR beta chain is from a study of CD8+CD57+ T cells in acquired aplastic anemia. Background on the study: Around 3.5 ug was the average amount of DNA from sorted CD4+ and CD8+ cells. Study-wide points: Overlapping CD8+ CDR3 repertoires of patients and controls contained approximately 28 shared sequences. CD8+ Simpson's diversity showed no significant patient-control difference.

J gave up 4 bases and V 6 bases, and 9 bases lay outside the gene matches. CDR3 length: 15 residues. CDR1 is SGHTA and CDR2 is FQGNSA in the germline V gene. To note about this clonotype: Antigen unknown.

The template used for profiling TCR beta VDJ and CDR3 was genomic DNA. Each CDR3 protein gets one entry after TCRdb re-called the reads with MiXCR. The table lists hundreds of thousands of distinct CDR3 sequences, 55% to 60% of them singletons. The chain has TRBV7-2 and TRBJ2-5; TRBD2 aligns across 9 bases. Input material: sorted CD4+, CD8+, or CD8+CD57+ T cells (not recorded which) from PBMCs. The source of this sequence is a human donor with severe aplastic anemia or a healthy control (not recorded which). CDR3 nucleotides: TGTGCCAGCAGAAACGGAGCGGGGGGAGGAGAGACCCAGTACTTC. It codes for CASRNGAGGGETQYF.